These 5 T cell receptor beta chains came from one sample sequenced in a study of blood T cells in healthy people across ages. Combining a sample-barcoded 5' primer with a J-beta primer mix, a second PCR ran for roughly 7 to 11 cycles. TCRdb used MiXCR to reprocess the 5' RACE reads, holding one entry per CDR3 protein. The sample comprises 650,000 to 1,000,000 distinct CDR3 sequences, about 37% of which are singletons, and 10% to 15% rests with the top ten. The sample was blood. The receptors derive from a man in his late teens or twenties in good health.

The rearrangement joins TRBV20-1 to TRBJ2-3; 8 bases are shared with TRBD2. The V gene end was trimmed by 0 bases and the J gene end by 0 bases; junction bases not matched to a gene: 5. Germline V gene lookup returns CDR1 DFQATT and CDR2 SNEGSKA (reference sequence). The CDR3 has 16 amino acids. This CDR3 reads CSARDPRGGSTDTQYF. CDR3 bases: TGCAGTGCTAGAGATCCCCGGGGGGGTAGCACAGATACGCAGTATTTT.

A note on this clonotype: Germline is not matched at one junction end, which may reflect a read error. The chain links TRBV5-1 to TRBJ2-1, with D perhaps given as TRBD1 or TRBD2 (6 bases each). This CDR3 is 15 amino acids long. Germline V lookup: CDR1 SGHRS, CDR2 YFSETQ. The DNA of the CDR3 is TGCGCCAGCAGCTTGTGGGGGGCCAGCGACAAGGAGCAGTTCTTC. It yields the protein CASSLWGASDKEQFF.

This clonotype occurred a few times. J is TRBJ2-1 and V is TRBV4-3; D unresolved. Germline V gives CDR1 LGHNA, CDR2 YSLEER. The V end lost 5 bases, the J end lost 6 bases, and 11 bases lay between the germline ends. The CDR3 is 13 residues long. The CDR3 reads CASSTLRSNEQFF. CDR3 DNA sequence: TGCGCCAGCAGCACACTCCGAAGCAATGAGCAGTTCTTC.

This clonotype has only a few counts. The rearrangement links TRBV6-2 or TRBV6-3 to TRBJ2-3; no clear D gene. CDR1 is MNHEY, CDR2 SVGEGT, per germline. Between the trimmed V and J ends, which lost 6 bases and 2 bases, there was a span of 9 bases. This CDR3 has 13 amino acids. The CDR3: CASRAQLTDTQYF. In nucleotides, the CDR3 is TGTGCCAGCAGAGCACAGCTCACAGATACGCAGTATTTT.

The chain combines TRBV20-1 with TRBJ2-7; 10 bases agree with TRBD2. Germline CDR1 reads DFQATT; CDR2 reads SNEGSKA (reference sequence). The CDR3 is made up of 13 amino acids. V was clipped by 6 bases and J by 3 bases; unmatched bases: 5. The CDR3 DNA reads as TGCAGTGCCCAGCGGGGGGGCTTCTACGAGCAGTACTTC. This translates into CSAQRGGFYEQYF.